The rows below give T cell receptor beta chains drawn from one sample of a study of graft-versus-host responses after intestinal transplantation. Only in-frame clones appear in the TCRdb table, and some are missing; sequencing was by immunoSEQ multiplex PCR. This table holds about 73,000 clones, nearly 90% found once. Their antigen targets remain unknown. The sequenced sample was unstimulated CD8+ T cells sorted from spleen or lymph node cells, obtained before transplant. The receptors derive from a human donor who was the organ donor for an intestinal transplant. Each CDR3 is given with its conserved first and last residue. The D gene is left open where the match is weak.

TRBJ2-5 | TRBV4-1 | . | CASSQREHQETQYF | TGCGCCAGCAGCCAACGGGAACACCAAGAGACCCAGTACTTC
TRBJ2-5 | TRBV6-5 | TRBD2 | CASSYSGGARTQYF | TGTGCCAGCAGTTACAGCGGGGGGGCACGAACCCAGTACTTC
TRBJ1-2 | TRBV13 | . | CASSLLTWGGAYGYTF | TGTGCCAGCAGCTTACTTACCTGGGGGGGGGCCTATGGCTACACCTTC
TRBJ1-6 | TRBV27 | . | CASSSIRLTGMGGSPLHF | TGTGCCAGCAGTTCCATCAGACTAACCGGTATGGGAGGTTCACCCCTCCACTTT
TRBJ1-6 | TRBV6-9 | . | CARRKLGRINSPLHF | TGTGCCAGGAGGAAACTAGGACGGATTAATTCACCCCTCCACTTT
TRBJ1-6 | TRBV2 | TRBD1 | CASSDHRGAGERLHF | TGTGCCAGCAGTGACCACAGGGGCGCAGGTGAGCGCCTCCACTTT
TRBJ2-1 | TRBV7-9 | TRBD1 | CASSLDRGYNEQFF | TGTGCCAGCAGCTTGGACAGGGGATACAATGAGCAGTTCTTC
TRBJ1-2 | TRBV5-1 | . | CATTWDTATVIYGYTF | TGCGCCACCACCTGGGACACCGCAACGGTGATTTATGGCTACACCTTC
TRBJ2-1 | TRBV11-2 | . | CASSLNEQFF | TGTGCCAGCAGCCTCAATGAGCAGTTCTTC
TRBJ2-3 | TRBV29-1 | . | CSASDRHGTDTQYF | TGCAGCGCCTCCGACAGGCATGGCACAGATACGCAGTATTTT